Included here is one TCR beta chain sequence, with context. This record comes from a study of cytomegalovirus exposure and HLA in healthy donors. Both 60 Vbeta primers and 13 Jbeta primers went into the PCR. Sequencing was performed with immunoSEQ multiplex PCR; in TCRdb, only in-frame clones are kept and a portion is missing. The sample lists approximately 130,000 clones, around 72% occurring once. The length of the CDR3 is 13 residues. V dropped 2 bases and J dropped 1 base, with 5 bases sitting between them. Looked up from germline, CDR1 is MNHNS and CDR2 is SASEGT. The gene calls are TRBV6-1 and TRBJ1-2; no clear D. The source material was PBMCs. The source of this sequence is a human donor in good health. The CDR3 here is CASSEQINYGYTF. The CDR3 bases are TGTGCCAGCAGTGAACAGATTAACTATGGCTACACCTTC.